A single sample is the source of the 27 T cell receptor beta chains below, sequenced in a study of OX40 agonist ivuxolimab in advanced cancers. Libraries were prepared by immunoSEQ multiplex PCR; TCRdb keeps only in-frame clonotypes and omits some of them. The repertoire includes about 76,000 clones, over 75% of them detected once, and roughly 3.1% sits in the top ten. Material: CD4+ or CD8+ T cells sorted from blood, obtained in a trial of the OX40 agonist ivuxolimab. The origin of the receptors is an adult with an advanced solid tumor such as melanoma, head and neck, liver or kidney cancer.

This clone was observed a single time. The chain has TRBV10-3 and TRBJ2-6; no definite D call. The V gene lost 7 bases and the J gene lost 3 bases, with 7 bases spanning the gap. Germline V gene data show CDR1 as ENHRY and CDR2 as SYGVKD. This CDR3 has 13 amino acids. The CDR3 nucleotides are TGTGCCATCAAAGCCAATGGGGCCAACGTCCTGACTTTC. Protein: CAIKANGANVLTF.

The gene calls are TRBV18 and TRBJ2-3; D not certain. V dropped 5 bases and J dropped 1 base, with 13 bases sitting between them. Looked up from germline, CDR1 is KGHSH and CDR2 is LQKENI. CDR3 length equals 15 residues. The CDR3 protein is CASSYLLLGTDTQYF. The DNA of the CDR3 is TGTGCCAGCTCATATCTCCTGTTGGGCACAGATACGCAGTATTTT. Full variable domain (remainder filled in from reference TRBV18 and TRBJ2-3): NAGVMQNPRHLVRRRGQEARLRCSPMKGHSHVYWYRQLPEEGLKFMVYLQKENIIDESGMPKERFSAEFPKEGPSILRIQQVVRGDSAAYFCASSYLLLGTDTQYFGPGTRLTVL.

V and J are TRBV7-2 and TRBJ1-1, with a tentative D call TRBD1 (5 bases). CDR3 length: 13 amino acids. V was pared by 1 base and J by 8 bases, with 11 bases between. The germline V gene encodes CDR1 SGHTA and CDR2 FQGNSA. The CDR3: CASSLDDPGEAFF. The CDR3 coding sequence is TGTGCCAGCAGCTTAGATGATCCAGGGGAAGCTTTCTTT.

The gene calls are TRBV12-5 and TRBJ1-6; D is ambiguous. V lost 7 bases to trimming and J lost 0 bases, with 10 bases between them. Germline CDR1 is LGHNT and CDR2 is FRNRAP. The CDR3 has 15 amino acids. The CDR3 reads CASALADSYNSPLHF. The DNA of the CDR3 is TGTGCTAGTGCCTTGGCCGACTCCTATAATTCACCCCTCCACTTT. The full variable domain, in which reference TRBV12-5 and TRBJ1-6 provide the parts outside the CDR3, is DARVTQTPRHKVTEMGQEVTMRCQPILGHNTVFWYRQTMMQGLELLAYFRNRAPLDDSGMPKDRFSAEMPDATLATLKIQPSEPRDSAVYFCASALADSYNSPLHFGNGTRLTVT.

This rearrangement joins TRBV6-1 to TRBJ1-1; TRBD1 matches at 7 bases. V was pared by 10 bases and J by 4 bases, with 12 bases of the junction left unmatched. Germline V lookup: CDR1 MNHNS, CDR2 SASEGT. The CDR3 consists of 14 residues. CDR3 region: CANARGGRATEAFF. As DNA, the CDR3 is TGTGCCAACGCCAGGGGGGGCCGGGCCACTGAAGCTTTCTTT.

The chain's CDR3 is CASSLRGSAGYEQYF. The CDR3 bases are TGTGCCAGCAGCTTGAGGGGCTCTGCAGGTTACGAGCAGTACTTC. J is TRBJ2-7 and V is TRBV5-5, with D possibly matching TRBD1 (5 bases). Trimming shortened V by 1 base and J by 4 bases, and 15 bases separated the two germline ends. This CDR3 is 15 amino acids long. Germline V gene sequence: CDR1 SGHKS, CDR2 YYEKEE (reference sequence).

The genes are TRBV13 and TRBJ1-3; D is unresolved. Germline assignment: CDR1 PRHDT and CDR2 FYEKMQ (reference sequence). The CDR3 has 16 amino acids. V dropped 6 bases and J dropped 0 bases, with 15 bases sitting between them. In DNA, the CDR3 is TGTGCCAGCAGGGCCCTGGAAGGGAGCTCTGGAAACACCATATATTTT. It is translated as CASRALEGSSGNTIYF.

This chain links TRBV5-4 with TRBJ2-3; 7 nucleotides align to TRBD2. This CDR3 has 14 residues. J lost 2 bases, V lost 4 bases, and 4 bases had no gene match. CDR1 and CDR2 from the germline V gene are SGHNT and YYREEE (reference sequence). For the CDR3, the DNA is TGTGCCAGCAGCCCTAGCGGATACACAGATACGCAGTATTTT. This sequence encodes CASSPSGYTDTQYF.

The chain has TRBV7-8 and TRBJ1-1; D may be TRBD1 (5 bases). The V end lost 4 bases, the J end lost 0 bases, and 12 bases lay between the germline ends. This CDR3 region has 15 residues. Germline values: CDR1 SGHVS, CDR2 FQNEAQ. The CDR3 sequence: CASSSKTAMNTEAFF. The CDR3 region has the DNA TGTGCCAGCAGCTCGAAGACAGCAATGAACACTGAAGCTTTCTTT.

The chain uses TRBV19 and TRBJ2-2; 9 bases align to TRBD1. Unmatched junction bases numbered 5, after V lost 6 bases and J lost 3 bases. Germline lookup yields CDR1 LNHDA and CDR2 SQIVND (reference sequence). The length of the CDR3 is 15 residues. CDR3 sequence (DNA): TGTGCCAGTAGGTCTGGGACAGGGTACACCGGGGAGCTGTTTTTT. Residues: CASRSGTGYTGELFF.

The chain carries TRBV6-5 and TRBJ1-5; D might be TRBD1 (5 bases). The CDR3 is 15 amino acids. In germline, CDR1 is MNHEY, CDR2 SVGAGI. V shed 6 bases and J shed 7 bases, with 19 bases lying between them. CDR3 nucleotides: TGTGCCAGCAGCCAAGACAGACAGTCGTTACAGCCCCAGCATTTT. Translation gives CASSQDRQSLQPQHF.

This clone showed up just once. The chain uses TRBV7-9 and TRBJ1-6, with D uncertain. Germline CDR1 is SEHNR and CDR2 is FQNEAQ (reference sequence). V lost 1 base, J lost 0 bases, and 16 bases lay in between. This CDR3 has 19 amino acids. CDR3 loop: CASSLVMDGRSSYNSPLHF. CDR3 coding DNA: TGTGCCAGCAGCTTAGTAATGGACGGTAGGAGCTCCTATAATTCACCCCTCCACTTT. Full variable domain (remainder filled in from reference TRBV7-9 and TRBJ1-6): DTGVSQNPRHKITKRGQNVTFRCDPISEHNRLYWYRQTLGQGPEFLTYFQNEAQLEKSRLLSDRFSAERPKGSFSTLEIQRTEQGDSAMYLCASSLVMDGRSSYNSPLHFGNGTRLTVT.

CDR3 sequence (DNA): TGTGCCAGCAGCTTAATTTGGGTCTCTGGAAACACCATATATTTT. Residues: CASSLIWVSGNTIYF. This chain joins TRBV7-8 and TRBJ1-3, with unresolved D. CDR3 size: 15 residues. Germline CDR1 is SGHVS and CDR2 is FQNEAQ. Trimming took 2 bases from V and 0 from J, leaving 8 bases between them.

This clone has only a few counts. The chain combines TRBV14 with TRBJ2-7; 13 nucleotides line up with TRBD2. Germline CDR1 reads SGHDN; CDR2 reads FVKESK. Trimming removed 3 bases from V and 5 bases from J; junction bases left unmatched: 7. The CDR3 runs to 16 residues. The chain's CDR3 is CASSQAGLAGVHEQYF. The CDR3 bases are TGTGCCAGCAGCCAGGCCGGACTAGCGGGAGTCCACGAGCAGTACTTC.

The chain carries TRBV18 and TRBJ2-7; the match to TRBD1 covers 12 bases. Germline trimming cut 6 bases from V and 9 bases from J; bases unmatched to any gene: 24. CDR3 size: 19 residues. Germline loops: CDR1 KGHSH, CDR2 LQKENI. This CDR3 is CASSPSGTGGELRWRRQYF. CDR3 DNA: TGTGCCAGCTCGCCGTCCGGGACAGGGGGCGAGCTCCGGTGGCGCCGGCAGTACTTC. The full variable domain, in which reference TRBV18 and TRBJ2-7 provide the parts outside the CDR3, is NAGVMQNPRHLVRRRGQEARLRCSPMKGHSHVYWYRQLPEEGLKFMVYLQKENIIDESGMPKERFSAEFPKEGPSILRIQQVVRGDSAAYFCASSPSGTGGELRWRRQYFGPGTRLTVT.

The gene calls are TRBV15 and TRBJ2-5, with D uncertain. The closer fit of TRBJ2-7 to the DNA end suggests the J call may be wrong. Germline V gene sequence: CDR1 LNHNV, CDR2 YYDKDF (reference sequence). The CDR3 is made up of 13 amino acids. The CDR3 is CATSRSASYEQYF. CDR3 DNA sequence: TGTGCCACCAGCAGATCGGCCTCCTACGAGCAGTACTTC.

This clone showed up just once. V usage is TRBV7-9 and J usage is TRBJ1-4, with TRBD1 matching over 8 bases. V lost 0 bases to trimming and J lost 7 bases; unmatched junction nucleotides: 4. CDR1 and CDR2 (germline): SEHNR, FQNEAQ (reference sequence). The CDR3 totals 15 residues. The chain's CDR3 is CASSLAIQGAEKLFF. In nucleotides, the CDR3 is TGTGCCAGCAGCTTAGCGATCCAGGGGGCTGAAAAACTGTTTTTT. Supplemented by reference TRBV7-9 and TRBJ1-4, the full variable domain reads DTGVSQNPRHKITKRGQNVTFRCDPISEHNRLYWYRQTLGQGPEFLTYFQNEAQLEKSRLLSDRFSAERPKGSFSTLEIQRTEQGDSAMYLCASSLAIQGAEKLFFGSGTQLSVL.

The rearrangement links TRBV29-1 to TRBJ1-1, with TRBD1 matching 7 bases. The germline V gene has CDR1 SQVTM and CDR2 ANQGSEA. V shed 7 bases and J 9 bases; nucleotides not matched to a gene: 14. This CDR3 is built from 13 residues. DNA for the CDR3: TGCAGCGCAGTACGCGGGGACAGTACACAAGCTTTCTTT. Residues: CSAVRGDSTQAFF.

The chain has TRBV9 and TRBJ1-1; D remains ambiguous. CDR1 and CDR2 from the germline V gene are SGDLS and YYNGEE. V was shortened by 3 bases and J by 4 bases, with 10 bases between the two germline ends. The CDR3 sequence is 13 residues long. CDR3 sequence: CASSAGYATEAFF. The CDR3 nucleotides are TGTGCCAGCAGCGCGGGGTACGCCACTGAAGCTTTCTTT.

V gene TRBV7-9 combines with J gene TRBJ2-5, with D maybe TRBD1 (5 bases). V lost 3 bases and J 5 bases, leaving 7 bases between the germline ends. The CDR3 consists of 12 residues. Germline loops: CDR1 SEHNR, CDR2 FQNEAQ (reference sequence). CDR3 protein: CASSFSGETQYF. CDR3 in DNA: TGTGCCAGCAGCTTTTCAGGGGAGACCCAGTACTTC.

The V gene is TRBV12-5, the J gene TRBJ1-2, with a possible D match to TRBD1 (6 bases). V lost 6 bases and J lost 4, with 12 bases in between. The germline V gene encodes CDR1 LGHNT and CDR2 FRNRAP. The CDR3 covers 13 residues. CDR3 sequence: CASGRQDFYGYTF. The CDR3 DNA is TGTGCTAGTGGCAGACAGGACTTCTATGGCTACACCTTC.

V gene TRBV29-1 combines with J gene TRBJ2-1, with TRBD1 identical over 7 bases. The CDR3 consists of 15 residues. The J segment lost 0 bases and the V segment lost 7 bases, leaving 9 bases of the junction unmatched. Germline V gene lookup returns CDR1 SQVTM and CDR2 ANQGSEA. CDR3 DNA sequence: TGCAGCGGCGTGACAGGGTTCAGCTCCTACAATGAGCAGTTCTTC. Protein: CSGVTGFSSYNEQFF.

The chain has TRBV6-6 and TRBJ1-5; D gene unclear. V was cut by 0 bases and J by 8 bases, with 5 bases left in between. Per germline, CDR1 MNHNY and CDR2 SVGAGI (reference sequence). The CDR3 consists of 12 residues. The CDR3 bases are TGTGCCAGCAGTTACTCCACGGAGCCCCAGCATTTT. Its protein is CASSYSTEPQHF.

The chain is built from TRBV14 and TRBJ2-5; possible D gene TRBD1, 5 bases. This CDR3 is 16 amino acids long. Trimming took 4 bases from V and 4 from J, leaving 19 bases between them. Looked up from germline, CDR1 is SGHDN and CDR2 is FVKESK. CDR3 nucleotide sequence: TGTGCCAGCAGCCCCAAGGGGTCATTGAATGGAGAGACCCAGTACTTC. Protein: CASSPKGSLNGETQYF.

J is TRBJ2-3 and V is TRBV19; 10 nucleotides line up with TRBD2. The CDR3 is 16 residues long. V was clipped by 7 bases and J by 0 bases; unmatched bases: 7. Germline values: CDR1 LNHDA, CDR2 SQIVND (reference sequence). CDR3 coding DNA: TGTGCCAGTACCCTCCTTAGCGGGGGGAGCACAGATACGCAGTATTTT. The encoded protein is CASTLLSGGSTDTQYF.

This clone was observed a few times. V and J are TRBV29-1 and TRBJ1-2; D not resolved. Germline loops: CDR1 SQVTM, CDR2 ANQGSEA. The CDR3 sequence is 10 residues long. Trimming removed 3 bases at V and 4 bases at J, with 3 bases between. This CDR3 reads CSVDSYGYTF. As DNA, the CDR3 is TGCAGCGTTGACAGCTATGGCTACACCTTC.

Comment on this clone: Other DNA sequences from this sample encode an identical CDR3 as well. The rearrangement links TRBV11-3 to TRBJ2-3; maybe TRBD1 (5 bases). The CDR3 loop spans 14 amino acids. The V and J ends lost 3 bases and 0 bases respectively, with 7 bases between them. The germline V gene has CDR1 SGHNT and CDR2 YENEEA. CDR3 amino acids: CASSLTASTDTQYF. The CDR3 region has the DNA TGTGCCAGCAGCTTGACAGCTAGCACAGATACGCAGTATTTT.